This is a list of T cell receptor beta chains from one sample in a study of vaccination and CD4 T cells after COVID-19. Their target antigens are unknown. MiXCR, applied by TCRdb to the PCR reads, yields one record per CDR3 protein. The table shows roughly 20,000 distinct CDR3 sequences, with roughly 42% occurring only once. Sequenced here: CD4+ T cells from blood, cultured in vitro, sampled before SARS-CoV-2 vaccination. Receptors originate from a human donor who had recovered from COVID-19. CDR3s include the opening cysteine and the closing phenylalanine or tryptophan.

CDR3 protein	J gene	V gene
CISVSEASRNATEAFF	TRBJ1-1	TRBV7-5
CASSYTTGGANTEAFF	TRBJ1-1	TRBV6-5
CASSLKGTFNEKLFF	TRBJ1-4	TRBV7-8
CASSEAGQGEGEAFF	TRBJ1-1	TRBV2
CASSKNSNGYYEQYF	TRBJ2-7	TRBV21-1
CASSPNSRGSSTDTQYF	TRBJ2-3	TRBV18
CASTTKSLGRNQPQHF	TRBJ1-5	TRBV6-2/TRBV6-3
CASSSLPPNANLLEAKNIQYF	TRBJ2-4	TRBV7-2
CAWSVWGTGGETQYF	TRBJ2-5	TRBV30
CAIAGPPTYEQYF	TRBJ2-7	TRBV19
CASGSPGGGLGYTF	TRBJ1-2	TRBV6-1
CASSESAGVTGELFF	TRBJ2-2	TRBV10-1
CSAISWAQGVSNQPQHF	TRBJ1-5	TRBV20-1
CASSFGGRVTDTQYF	TRBJ2-3	TRBV7-2
CASSQDPQGARDTQYF	TRBJ2-3	TRBV3-1
CASSRSSGLATNTGELFF	TRBJ2-2	TRBV7-9
CASSYGLSSGGTQYF	TRBJ2-5	TRBV6-2/TRBV6-3
CASSFYLGMNTEAFF	TRBJ1-1	TRBV28
CASRGTGQGSYEQYF	TRBJ2-7	TRBV28
CASSIIRGPGETQYF	TRBJ2-5	TRBV6-2/TRBV6-3
CAISETGALSPQHF	TRBJ1-5	TRBV10-3
CSASLGNQPQHF	TRBJ1-5	TRBV20-1
CASSLGTSGGENTGELFF	TRBJ2-2	TRBV5-1
CASRAGTGSNQPQHF	TRBJ1-5	TRBV10-2
CSVAFRGGTEAFF	TRBJ1-1	TRBV29-1
CASSLSWANTEAFF	TRBJ1-1	TRBV9
CASSLDPLTKRFF	TRBJ1-4	TRBV11-2
CASSESGQNYGYTF	TRBJ1-2	TRBV25-1
CASSWGGPDGTEAFF	TRBJ1-1	TRBV6-5
CASSLQGHGYTF	TRBJ1-2	TRBV28
CASSRPGARTDTQYF	TRBJ2-3	TRBV5-3
CASSTPAGGAVYETQYF	TRBJ2-5	TRBV6-2/TRBV6-3
CASKGSSETQYF	TRBJ2-5	TRBV27
CSVVLSKNTEAFF	TRBJ1-1	TRBV29-1
CASRSGDRDTDTQYF	TRBJ2-3	TRBV6-2/TRBV6-3
CASSNLRDRVHEQYF	TRBJ2-7	TRBV27
CSARGTSGGAFEQFF	TRBJ2-1	TRBV20-1
CSATPQVPEKYNYGYTF	TRBJ1-2	TRBV20-1